This T cell receptor beta chain came from a study of Tregs in tolerant kidney transplant recipients (dated by TCRdb to the late 2010s). In terms of the full investigation: Before combined kidney and bone marrow transplantation, this study identified donor-specific regulatory T cells using TCRbeta sequencing and then followed those same cells after transplant. Study-wide conclusions, independent of this receptor: Although technical replication error seemed to be minimal, the question of biological reproducibility was not addressed directly. In tolerant patients, donor-specific Tregs expanded more than Tregs overall, which suggests antigen-driven rather than nonspecific expansion. Because the study included only a small number of patients, the results must be confirmed in larger populations and under other immunosuppression protocols. The most biologically relevant and donor-specific TCRbeta repertoire appeared to be identified by expanding Tregs with activated donor B cells. Because the PCR primers were changed over time for some patients, nucleotide-level comparison could not be performed across the samples from those patients.

V is shortened by 5 bases, J by 2 bases, and the region joining them spans 16 bases. As encoded in the germline V gene, CDR1 is MDHEN while CDR2 is SYDVKM. The CDR3 covers 15 residues, taking in both the cysteine and the phenylalanine. The CDR3 DNA has 45 bases and is translated from base 1. Worth noting for this clone: Its antigen specificity is not known. No base qualities exist here, and no much larger clone lies one base off it.

The sample's time point label, in plain terms: 6 months after combined kidney and bone marrow transplant. The transplants used related donors along with nonmyeloablative bone marrow transplantation, and in the human trials mixed chimerism was transient. Unstimulated Tregs (CD4+CD25+CD127-), CD4+ non-Tregs (CD4+CD25-), CD4 and CD8 cells were FACS-sorted from thawed PBMCs. The patients were a few recipients of combined kidney and bone marrow transplants from the ITN036ST trial, and samples were available only from these trial subjects. Healthy control blood was processed by Ficoll density gradient to PBMCs and cryopreserved; patient PBMCs were collected before and after transplant. For TCRbeta CDR3 sequencing, genomic DNA was extracted from sorted cells using the QIAGEN DNeasy Blood and Tissue Kit. High-throughput TCRbeta CDR3 sequencing, including PCR amplification with bias correction and internal controls, was performed commercially through immunoSEQ. The published analysis was carried out like this. Unique productive TCRbeta sequences were defined by CDR3 nucleotide sequence when primers matched and otherwise by CDR3 amino acid sequence together with Vbeta and Jbeta genes. To correct sorting error, sequences shared between sorted populations at a frequency ratio of 2:1 or less were removed; the rest were assigned to the higher population. A sequence was defined as donor-reactive if the sequence was expanded at least 5-fold in CFSE-low cells compared with unstimulated cells and had a frequency of at least 0.01% in CFSE-low cells. Jensen-Shannon divergence, calculated on the top 100 TCRbeta sequences ranked by frequency, was used to quantify repertoire divergence. For samples with multiple sequencing runs, sorting error was corrected separately for each run before the runs were pooled. TCRdb carries this immuneACCESS record with in-frame sequences only. Its versions omit some clonotypes, under half of them owing to an unresolved V gene in the studies checked, with the rest unexplained. That table gives V, J and clone size, and the DNA gave D and trimming. Counted in this sample were some 21,000 clones; over 70% of them appeared once. The ten largest clonotypes hold 25% of the sample.

Recombination linked TRBV28 to TRBJ2-7; the D region possibly corresponds to TRBD2 (5 bases align). The material sequenced was CD8+ T cells from blood (PBMCs), taken 6 months after the transplant. This sequence was found in a human patient who received a combined kidney and bone marrow transplant. After a transplant, some T cells may be the graft donor's own cells. The CDR3 protein: CASSLLDGGTYEQYF. The bases read TGTGCCAGCAGTCTTTTGGACGGAGGTACCTACGAGCAGTACTTC.